The clone carrying this TCR beta chain was observed a single time. Its matching antigen is unknown. This sample is part of a study of blood T cells in healthy people across ages. Germline CDR1 MGHRA, CDR2 YSYEKL. The CDR3 sequence is 15 residues long. Losses at the gene ends were 6 bases for V and 6 bases for J; bases not matched to a gene: 7. Study conclusions and caveats: Donor CMV status, an unknown factor, possibly confounded changes in expanded clonotypes.

Then a second PCR, running roughly 6 to 12 cycles, was carried out with a sample-barcoded 5' primer and a J-beta primer mix. Each cDNA molecule received a tag from a template-switch adaptor that had 12 random nucleotides. TCRdb re-analysed the 5' RACE reads in MiXCR, keeping a single row per CDR3 protein. There are about 640,000 distinct CDR3 sequences in the sample; roughly 53% occur only once, and 30% to 45% lies in the top ten. The chain employs TRBV4-1 and TRBJ2-2; the match to TRBD1 covers 10 bases. The specimen sequenced was blood. The sequence came from a man aged 60 to 69 in good health. The DNA for the CDR3 is TGCGCCAGCAGATTGGACAGGGGGAGCGCCGGGGAGCTGTTTTTT. Encoded protein: CASRLDRGSAGELFF.